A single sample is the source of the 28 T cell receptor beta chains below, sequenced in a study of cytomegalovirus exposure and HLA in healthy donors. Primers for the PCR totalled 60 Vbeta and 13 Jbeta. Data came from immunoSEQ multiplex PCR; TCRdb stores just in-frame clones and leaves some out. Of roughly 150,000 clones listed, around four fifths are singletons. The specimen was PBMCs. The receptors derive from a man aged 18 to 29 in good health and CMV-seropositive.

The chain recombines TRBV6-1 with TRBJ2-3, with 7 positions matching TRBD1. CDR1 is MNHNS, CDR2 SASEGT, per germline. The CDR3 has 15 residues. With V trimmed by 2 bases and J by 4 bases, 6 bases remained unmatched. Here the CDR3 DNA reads TGTGCCAGCAGTGAACACAGGGGTTTGGCAGATACGCAGTATTTT. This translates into CASSEHRGLADTQYF.

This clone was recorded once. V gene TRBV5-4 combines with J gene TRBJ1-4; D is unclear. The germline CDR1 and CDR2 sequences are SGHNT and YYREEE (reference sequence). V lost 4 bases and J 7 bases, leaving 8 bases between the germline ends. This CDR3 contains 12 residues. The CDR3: CASSQDSEKLFF. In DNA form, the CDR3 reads TGTGCCAGCAGCCAGGATTCTGAAAAACTGTTTTTT.

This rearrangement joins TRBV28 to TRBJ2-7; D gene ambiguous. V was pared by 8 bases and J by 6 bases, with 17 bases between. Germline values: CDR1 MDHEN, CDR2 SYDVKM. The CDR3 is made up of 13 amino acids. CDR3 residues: CASSVSVMAEQYF. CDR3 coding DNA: TGTGCCAGCTCCGTGTCAGTAATGGCCGAGCAGTACTTC.

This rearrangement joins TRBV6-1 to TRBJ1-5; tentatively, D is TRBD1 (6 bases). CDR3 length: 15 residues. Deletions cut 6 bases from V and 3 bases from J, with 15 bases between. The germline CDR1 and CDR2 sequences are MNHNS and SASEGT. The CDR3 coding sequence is TGTGCCAGCAGCGCAGGGACAAGCCTCAATCAGCCCCAGCATTTT. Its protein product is CASSAGTSLNQPQHF.

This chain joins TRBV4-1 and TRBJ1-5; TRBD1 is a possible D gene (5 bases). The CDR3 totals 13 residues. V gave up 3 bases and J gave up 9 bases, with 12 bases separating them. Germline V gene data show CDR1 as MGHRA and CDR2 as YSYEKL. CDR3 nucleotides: TGCGCCAGCAGCCAGGGGCAGGGTGGGCCCCAGCATTTT. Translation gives CASSQGQGGPQHF.

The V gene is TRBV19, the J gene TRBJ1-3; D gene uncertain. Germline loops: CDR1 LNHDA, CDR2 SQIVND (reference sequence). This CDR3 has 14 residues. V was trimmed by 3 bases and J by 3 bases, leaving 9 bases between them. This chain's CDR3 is CASSIGMFGNTIYF. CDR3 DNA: TGTGCCAGTAGTATTGGCATGTTTGGAAACACCATATATTTT.

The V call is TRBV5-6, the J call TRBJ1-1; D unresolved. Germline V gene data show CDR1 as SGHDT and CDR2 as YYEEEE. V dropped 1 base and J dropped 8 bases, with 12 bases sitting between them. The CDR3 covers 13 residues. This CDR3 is CASSLRESAEAFF. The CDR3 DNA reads TGTGCCAGCAGCTTGCGGGAGTCCGCCGAAGCTTTCTTT.

The CDR3, as DNA: TGTGCCTGGAAAGGTCAGGTCCCGTTTGGTGGAGAGACCCAGTACTTC. This encodes CAWKGQVPFGGETQYF. This sequence joins TRBV30 and TRBJ2-5; the D is unclear. CDR3 size: 16 residues. The V gene lost 4 bases and the J gene lost 4 bases, with 22 bases spanning the gap. Germline V CDR1 and CDR2: GTSNPN, SVGIG (reference sequence).

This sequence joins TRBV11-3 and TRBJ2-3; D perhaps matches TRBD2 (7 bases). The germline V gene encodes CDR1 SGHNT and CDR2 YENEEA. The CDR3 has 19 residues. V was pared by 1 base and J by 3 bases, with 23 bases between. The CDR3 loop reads CASSLVRRGMGGRTDTQYF. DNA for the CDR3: TGTGCCAGCAGCTTAGTTCGCAGAGGGATGGGGGGGCGTACAGATACGCAGTATTTT. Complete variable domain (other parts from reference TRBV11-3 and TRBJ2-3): EAGVVQSPRYKIIEKKQPVAFWCNPISGHNTLYWYLQNLGQGPELLIRYENEEAVDDSQLPKDRFSAERLKGVDSTLKIQPAELGDSAVYLCASSLVRRGMGGRTDTQYFGPGTRLTVL.

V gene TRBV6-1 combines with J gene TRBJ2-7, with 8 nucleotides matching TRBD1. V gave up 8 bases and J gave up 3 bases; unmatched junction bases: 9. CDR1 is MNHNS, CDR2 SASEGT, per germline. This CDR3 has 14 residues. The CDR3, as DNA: TGTGCCAGCGCAGGACAGGGCTTAAACTACGAGCAGTACTTC. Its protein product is CASAGQGLNYEQYF.

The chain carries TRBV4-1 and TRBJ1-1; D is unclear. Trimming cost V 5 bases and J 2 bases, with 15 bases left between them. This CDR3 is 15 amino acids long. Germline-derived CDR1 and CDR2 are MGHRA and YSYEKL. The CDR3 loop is CASSFRRGANTEAFF. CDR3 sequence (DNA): TGCGCCAGCAGCTTCCGACGGGGAGCCAACACTGAAGCTTTCTTT.

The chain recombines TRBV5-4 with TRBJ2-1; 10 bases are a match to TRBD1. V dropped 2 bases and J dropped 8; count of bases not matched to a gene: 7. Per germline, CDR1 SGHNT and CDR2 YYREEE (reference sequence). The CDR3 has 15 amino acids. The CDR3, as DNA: TGTGCCAGCAGCTTTCCGGGACAGGGGACCGATGAGCAGTTCTTC. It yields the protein CASSFPGQGTDEQFF.

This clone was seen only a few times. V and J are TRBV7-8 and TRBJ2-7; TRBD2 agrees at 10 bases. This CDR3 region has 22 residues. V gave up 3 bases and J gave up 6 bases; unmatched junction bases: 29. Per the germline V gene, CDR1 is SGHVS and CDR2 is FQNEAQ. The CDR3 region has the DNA TGTGCCAGCAGCTTCCACCCGTCCGAAGCGGGAGGGCCGATAGTTGGATCAAGCGAGCAGTACTTC. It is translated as CASSFHPSEAGGPIVGSSEQYF.

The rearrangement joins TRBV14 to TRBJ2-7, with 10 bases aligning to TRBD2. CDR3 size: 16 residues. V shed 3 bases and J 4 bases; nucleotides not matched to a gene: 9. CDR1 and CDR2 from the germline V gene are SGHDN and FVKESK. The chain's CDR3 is CASSHDPASGSYEQYF. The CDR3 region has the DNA TGTGCCAGCAGCCACGACCCGGCTAGCGGGAGTTACGAGCAGTACTTC. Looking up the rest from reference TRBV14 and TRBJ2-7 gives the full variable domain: EAGVTQFPSHSVIEKGQTVTLRCDPISGHDNLYWYRRVMGKEIKFLLHFVKESKQDESGMPNNRFLAERTGGTYSTLKVQPAELEDSGVYFCASSHDPASGSYEQYFGPGTRLTVT.

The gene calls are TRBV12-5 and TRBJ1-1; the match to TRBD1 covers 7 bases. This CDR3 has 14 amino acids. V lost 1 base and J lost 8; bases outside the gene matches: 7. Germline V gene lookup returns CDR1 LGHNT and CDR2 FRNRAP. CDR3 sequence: CASGLASYRGEAFF. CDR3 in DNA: TGTGCTAGTGGTTTGGCATCCTACAGGGGCGAAGCTTTCTTT.

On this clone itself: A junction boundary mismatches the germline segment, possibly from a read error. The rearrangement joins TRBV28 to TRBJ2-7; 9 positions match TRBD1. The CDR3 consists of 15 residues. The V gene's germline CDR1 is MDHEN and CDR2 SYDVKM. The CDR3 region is CASSKPGQGSYKQYF. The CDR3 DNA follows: TGTGCCAGCAGTAAGCCGGGACAGGGCTCCTACAAGCAGTACTTC.

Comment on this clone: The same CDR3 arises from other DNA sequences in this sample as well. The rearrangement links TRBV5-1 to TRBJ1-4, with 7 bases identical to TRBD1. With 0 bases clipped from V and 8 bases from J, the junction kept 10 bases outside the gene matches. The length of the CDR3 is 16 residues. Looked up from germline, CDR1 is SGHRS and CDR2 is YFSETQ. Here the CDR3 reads CASSLGQQGIGEKLFF. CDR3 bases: TGCGCCAGCAGCTTGGGTCAACAGGGGATAGGCGAAAAACTGTTTTTT.

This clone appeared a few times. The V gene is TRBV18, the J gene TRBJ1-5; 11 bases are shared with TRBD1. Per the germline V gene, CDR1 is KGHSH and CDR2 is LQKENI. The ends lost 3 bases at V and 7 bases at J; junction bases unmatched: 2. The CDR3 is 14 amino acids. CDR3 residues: CASSPGQGGQPQHF. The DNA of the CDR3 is TGTGCCAGCTCACCGGGACAGGGGGGGCAGCCCCAGCATTTT. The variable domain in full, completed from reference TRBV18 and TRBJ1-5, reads NAGVMQNPRHLVRRRGQEARLRCSPMKGHSHVYWYRQLPEEGLKFMVYLQKENIIDESGMPKERFSAEFPKEGPSILRIQQVVRGDSAAYFCASSPGQGGQPQHFGDGTRLSIL.

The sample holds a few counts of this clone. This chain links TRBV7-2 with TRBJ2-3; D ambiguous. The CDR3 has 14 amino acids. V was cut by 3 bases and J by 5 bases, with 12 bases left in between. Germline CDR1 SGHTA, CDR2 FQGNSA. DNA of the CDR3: TGTGCCAGCAGCTTTGGCAATCGTATAGATACGCAGTATTTT. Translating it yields CASSFGNRIDTQYF.

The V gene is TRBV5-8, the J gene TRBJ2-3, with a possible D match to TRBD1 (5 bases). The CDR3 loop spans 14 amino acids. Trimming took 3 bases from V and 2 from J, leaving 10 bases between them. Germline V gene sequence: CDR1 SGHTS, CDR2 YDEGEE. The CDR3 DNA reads TGTGCCAGCAGCTCCGGACACTACACAGATACGCAGTATTTT. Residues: CASSSGHYTDTQYF. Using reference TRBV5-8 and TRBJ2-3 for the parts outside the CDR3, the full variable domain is EAGVTQSPTHLIKTRGQQATLRCSPISGHTSVYWYQQALGLGLQFLLWYDEGEERNRGNFPPRFSGRQFPNYSSELNVNALELEDSALYLCASSSGHYTDTQYFGPGTRLTVL.

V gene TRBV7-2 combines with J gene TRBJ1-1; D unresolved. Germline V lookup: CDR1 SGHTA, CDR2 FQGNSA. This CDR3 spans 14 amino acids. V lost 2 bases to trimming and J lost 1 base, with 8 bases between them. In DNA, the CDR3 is TGTGCCAGCAGCTTACTGGGCCCGAACACTGAAGCTTTCTTT. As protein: CASSLLGPNTEAFF.

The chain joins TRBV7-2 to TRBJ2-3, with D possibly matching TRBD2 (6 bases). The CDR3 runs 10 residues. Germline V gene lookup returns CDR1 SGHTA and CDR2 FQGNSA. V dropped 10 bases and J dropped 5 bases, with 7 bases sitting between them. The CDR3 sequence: CATGGDTQYF. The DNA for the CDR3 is TGTGCCACCGGGGGAGATACGCAGTATTTT.

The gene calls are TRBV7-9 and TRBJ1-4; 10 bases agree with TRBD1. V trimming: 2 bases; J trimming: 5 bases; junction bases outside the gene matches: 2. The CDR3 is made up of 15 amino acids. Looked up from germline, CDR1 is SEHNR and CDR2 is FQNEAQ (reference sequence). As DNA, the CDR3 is TGTGCCAGCAGCTTACGGGGACAGGGGAATGAAAAACTGTTTTTT. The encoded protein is CASSLRGQGNEKLFF.

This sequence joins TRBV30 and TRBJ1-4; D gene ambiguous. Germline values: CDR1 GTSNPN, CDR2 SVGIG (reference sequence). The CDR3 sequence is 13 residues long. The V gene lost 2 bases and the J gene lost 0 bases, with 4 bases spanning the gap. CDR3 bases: TGTGCCTGGAGTACGGCAACTAATGAAAAACTGTTTTTT. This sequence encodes CAWSTATNEKLFF. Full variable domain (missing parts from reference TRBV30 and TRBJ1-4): SQTIHQWPATLVQPVGSPLSLECTVEGTSNPNLYWYRQAAGRGLQLLFYSVGIGQISSEVPQNLSASRPQDRQFILSSKKLLLSDSGFYLCAWSTATNEKLFFGSGTQLSVL.

The CDR3 DNA reads TGTGCCAGCAGCTTTACGACAGGGGAGAACATTCAGTACTTC. Translated, it gives CASSFTTGENIQYF. This chain connects TRBV5-4 to TRBJ2-4; 8 nucleotides agree with TRBD1. V was clipped by 2 bases and J by 7 bases; unmatched bases: 5. The CDR3 length is 14 residues. Germline assignment: CDR1 SGHNT and CDR2 YYREEE (reference sequence).

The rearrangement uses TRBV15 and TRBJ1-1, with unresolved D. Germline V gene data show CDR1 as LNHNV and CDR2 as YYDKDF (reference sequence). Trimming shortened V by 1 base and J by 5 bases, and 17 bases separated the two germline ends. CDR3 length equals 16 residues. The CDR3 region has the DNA TGTGCCACCAGCAGAGGGGAGGAGTCCTGGGAGACTGAAGCTTTCTTT. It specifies CATSRGEESWETEAFF. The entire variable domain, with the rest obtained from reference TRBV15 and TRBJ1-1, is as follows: DAMVIQNPRYQVTQFGKPVTLSCSQTLNHNVMYWYQQKSSQAPKLLFHYYDKDFNNEADTPDNFQSRRPNTSFCFLDIRSPGLGDTAMYLCATSRGEESWETEAFFGQGTRLTVV.

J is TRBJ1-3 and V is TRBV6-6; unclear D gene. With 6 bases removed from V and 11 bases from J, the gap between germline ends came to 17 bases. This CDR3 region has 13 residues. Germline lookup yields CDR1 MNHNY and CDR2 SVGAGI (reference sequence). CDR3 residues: CASSSDYRTSIYF. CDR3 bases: TGTGCCAGCAGCTCGGACTATAGAACATCCATATATTTT.

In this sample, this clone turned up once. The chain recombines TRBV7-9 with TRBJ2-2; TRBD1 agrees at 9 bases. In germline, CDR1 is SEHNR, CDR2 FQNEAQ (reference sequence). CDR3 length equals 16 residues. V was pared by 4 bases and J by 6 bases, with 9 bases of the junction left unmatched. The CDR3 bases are TGTGCCAGCAGCTCCCCCGGGACAGGGTCGGCCGGGGAGCTGTTTTTT. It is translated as CASSSPGTGSAGELFF. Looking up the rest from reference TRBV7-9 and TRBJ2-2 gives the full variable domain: DTGVSQNPRHKITKRGQNVTFRCDPISEHNRLYWYRQTLGQGPEFLTYFQNEAQLEKSRLLSDRFSAERPKGSFSTLEIQRTEQGDSAMYLCASSSPGTGSAGELFFGEGSRLTVL.